The clone carrying this T cell receptor beta chain was observed once. The antigen remains undetermined. The entry originates in a study of shared clonotypes between healthy human individuals. General observations from the study: Sharing across four donors was seen in approximately 5.2% of naive CD4 clonotypes.

Some clones are missing from TCRdb's copy, which holds only in-frame ones; the method was immunoSEQ multiplex PCR. Of more than 2,000,000 clones listed, around 90% were seen once; the top ten hold roughly 0.14%. The specimen sequenced was naive CD4+ T cells sorted from blood. Documented subset: CD45RA+ positively selected. The source of this sequence is a young man in good health.

The CDR3 reads CASSLESWGNEGYTF. The CDR3, as DNA: TGTGCCAGCAGCTTGGAAAGTTGGGGTAACGAGGGCTACACCTTC. The chain is built from TRBV5-4 and TRBJ1-2; D uncertain. V shed 0 bases and J shed 8 bases, with 17 bases lying between them. CDR3 length: 15 residues. Germline lookup yields CDR1 SGHNT and CDR2 YYREEE (reference sequence).